This is a list of T cell receptor beta chains from one sample in a study of T-cell memory formation after mild COVID-19. TCRdb reanalysed the 5' RACE reads using MiXCR and keeps one entry per CDR3 protein. This sample carries 350,000 to 450,000 distinct CDR3 sequences, 20% to 25% of them seen once, and the ten largest clones take 8.5% to 9%. Sequencing was carried out using PBMCs or a T cell subset sorted from them (not recorded which). Receptors originate from an adult woman who had mild COVID-19 (a few samples of this study predate the infection). Cell type and time point are not known. Both conserved end residues are part of each CDR3.

V gene	J gene	CDR3 protein
TRBV3-1	TRBJ2-7	CASSQVRGKSGYEQYF
TRBV4-2	TRBJ1-1	CASSQAQRANTEAFF
TRBV20-1	TRBJ2-5	CSASATGGSETQYF
TRBV7-6	TRBJ2-7	CASSLEGGGINYEQYF
TRBV5-4	TRBJ2-3	CASSLGGLAVSDTQYF
TRBV18	TRBJ1-1	CASSPLAGGSNTEAFF
TRBV5-1	TRBJ1-6	CASSPGTEDNSPLHF
TRBV7-3	TRBJ2-1	CASSLEGDSSYNEQFF
TRBV6-6	TRBJ2-3	CASSLLAGGLTDTQYF
TRBV12-3/TRBV12-4	TRBJ2-7	CASSSTPGLAGGTSYEQYF
TRBV7-8	TRBJ2-5	CASSSTAWREGRETQYF
TRBV7-9	TRBJ2-3	CASSLSPGTYLTDTQYF
TRBV2	TRBJ2-7	CASGTGDVYEQYF
TRBV4-1	TRBJ2-7	CASSQLSPAGTTLGAYEQYF
TRBV12-3/TRBV12-4	TRBJ2-7	CASSLARGQGYYEQYF
TRBV29-1	TRBJ2-1	CSVDSGTTNEQFF
TRBV18	TRBJ2-7	CASSPGKGRVVLEQYF
TRBV19	TRBJ1-5	CASSINRAGNQPQHF
TRBV25-1	TRBJ1-1	CASRDAGTEAFF
TRBV7-9	TRBJ2-1	CASSTSVVPGEQFF
TRBV12-3/TRBV12-4	TRBJ1-5	CASSPGQGGHDQPQHF
TRBV20-1	TRBJ1-2	CSARDLLYTF
TRBV20-1	TRBJ2-3	CSATPTREDTDTQYF
TRBV4-1	TRBJ1-5	CASKAVGTGGNQPQHF
TRBV6-5	TRBJ1-6	CASSYGAPGSYNSPLHF
TRBV20-1	TRBJ2-3	CSVLIGGRPGDTQYF
TRBV5-1	TRBJ2-5	CASSLGHKQETQYF
TRBV20-1	TRBJ1-1	CSARTGGTEAFF
TRBV7-6	TRBJ2-1	CASSQNTGGAYNEQFF
TRBV12-3/TRBV12-4	TRBJ2-2	CASSLVPQGVRELFF
TRBV27	TRBJ1-2	CASTRSPANYGYTF
TRBV27	TRBJ1-1	CASKSGGPNTEAFF
TRBV29-1	TRBJ2-5	CSVGQGNGETQYF
TRBV19	TRBJ2-5	CASSMVGGYQETQYF
TRBV12-5	TRBJ2-3	CASGLVRPSTDTQYF
TRBV27	TRBJ1-1	CASSIFQGNTEAFF
TRBV20-1	TRBJ2-5	CSARDRREYQETQYF
TRBV7-8	TRBJ2-6	CASSLLPTGANVLTF
TRBV20-1	TRBJ2-2	CSARDVTVSSGAGELFF
TRBV20-1	TRBJ2-7	CSARNRETYEQYF
TRBV12-3/TRBV12-4	TRBJ1-1	CASSPDGRYTEAFF
TRBV5-1	TRBJ2-1	CASGTSGSYNEQFF
TRBV10-3	TRBJ2-5	CAIRSGGIGETQYF